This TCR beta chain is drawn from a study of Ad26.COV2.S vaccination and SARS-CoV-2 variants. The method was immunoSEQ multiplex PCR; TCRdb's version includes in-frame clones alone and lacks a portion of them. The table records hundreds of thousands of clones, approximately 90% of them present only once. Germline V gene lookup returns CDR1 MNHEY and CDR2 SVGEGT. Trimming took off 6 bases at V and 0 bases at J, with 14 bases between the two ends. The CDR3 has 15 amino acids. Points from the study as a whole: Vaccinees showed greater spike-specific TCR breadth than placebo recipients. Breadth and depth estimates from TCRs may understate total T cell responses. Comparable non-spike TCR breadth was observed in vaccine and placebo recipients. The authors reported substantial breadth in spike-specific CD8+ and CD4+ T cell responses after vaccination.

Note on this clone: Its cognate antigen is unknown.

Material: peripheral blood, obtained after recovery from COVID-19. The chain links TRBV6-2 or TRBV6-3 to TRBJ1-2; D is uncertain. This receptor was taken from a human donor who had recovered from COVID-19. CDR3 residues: CASSLSLLANYGYTF. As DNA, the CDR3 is TGTGCCAGCAGCCTTTCACTCCTAGCTAACTATGGCTACACCTTC.